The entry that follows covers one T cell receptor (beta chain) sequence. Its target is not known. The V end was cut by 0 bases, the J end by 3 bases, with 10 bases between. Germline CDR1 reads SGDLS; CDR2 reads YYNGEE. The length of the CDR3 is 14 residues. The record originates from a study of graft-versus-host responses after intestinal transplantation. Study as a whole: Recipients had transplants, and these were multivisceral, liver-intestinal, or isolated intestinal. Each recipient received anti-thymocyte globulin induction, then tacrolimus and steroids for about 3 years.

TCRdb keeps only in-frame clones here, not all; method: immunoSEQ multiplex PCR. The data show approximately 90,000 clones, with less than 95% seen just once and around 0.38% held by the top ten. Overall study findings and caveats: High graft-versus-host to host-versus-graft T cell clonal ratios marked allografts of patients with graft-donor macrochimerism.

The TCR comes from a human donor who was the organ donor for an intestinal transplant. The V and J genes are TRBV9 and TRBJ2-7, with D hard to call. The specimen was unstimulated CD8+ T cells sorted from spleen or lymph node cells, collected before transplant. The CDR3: CASSVASEIYEQYF. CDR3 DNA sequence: TGTGCCAGCAGCGTAGCTTCGGAGATCTACGAGCAGTACTTC.